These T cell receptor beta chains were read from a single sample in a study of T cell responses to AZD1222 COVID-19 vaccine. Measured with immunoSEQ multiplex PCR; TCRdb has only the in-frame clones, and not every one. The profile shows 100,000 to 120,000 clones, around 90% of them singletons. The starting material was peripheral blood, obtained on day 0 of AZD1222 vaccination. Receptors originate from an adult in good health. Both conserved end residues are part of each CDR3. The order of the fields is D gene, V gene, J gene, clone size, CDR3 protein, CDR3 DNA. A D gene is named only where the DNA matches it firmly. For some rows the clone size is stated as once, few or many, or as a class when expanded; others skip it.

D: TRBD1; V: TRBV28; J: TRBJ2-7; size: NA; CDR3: CASYDRVAYEQYF; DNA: TGTGCCAGTTATGACAGGGTAGCCTACGAGCAGTACTTC
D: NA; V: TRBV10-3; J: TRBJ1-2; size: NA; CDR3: CAISDWEGLGANYGYTF; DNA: TGTGCCATCAGTGACTGGGAAGGGCTAGGGGCTAACTATGGCTACACCTTC
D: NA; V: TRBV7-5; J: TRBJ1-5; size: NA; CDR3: CARSLTTTGGNQPQHF; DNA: TGTGCCAGAAGCCTCACCACGACAGGGGGCAATCAGCCCCAGCATTTT
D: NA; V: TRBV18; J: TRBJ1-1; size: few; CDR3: CASSPSQNTEAFF; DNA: TGTGCCAGCTCACCAAGTCAGAACACTGAAGCTTTCTTT
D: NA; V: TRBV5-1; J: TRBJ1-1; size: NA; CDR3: CASSPNNTEAFF; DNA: TGCGCCAGCAGCCCGAATAACACTGAAGCTTTCTTT
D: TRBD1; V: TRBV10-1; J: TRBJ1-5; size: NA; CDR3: CASSADRGHQPQHF; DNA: TGCGCCAGCAGCGCTGACAGGGGGCATCAGCCCCAGCATTTT
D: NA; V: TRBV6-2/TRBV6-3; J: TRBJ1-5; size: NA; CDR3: CASSYSISGEGDQPQHF; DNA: TGTGCCAGCAGTTACTCGATCTCGGGAGAGGGAGATCAGCCCCAGCATTTT
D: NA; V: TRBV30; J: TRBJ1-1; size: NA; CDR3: CAWLTTRGAEAFF; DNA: TGTGCCTGGCTAACGACAAGAGGAGCTGAAGCTTTCTTT
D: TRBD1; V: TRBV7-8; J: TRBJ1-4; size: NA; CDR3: CASNPPPTGGVNEKLFF; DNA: TGTGCCAGCAACCCCCCCCCTACAGGGGGCGTCAATGAAAAACTGTTTTTT
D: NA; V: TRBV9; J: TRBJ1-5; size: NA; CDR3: CASSETGLPYQPQHF; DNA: TGTGCCAGCAGCGAGACAGGTCTCCCTTATCAGCCCCAGCATTTT
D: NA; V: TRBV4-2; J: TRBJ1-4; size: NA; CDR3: CASSSHTTNEKLFF; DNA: TGTGCCAGCAGCTCTCATACAACTAATGAAAAACTGTTTTTT
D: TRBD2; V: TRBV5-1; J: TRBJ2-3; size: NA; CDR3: CASVWGGGRAGDTQYF; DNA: TGCGCCAGCGTATGGGGTGGCGGGAGGGCCGGAGATACGCAGTATTTT
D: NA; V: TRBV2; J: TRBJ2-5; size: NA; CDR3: CASRKGGGTQETQYF; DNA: TGTGCCAGCAGGAAAGGGGGGGGTACCCAAGAGACCCAGTACTTC
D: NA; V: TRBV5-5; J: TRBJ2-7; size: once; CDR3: CASGWLQGGEQYF; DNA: TGTGCCAGCGGTTGGCTACAGGGTGGCGAGCAGTACTTC
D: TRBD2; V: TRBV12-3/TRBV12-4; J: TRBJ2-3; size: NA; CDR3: CASGTSGTDTQYF; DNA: TGTGCCAGCGGGACTAGCGGCACAGATACGCAGTATTTT
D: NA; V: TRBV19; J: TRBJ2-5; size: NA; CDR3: CASSIHRERDRETQYF; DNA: TGTGCCAGTAGTATTCATAGGGAGCGGGACAGAGAGACCCAGTACTTC
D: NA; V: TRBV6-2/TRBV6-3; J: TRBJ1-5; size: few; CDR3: CASSPGFGNQPQHF; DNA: TGTGCCAGCAGCCCAGGGTTCGGCAATCAGCCCCAGCATTTT